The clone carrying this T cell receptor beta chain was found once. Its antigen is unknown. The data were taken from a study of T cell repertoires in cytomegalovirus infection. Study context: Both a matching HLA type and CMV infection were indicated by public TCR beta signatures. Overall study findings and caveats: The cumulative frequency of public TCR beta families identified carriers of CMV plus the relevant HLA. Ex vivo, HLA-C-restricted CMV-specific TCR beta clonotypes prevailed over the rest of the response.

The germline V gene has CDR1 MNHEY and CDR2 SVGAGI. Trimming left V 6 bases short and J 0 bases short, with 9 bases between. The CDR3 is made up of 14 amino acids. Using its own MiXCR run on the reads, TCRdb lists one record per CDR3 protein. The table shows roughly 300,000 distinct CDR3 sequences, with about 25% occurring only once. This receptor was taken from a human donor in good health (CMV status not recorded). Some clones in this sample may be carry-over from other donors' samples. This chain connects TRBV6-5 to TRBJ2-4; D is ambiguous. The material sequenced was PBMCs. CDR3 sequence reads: CASRSLLAKNIQYF. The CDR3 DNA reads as TGTGCCAGCAGGAGCTTACTAGCCAAAAACATTCAGTACTTC.